The present entry profiles one T cell receptor (beta chain) with its context. What it binds is not known. These data are taken from a study of T cells in Graves' hyperthyroidism and ophthalmopathy. Notes on the study in general: Most clonotypes that expanded in the thyroid above 0.001 also showed up in blood. Separating ophthalmopathy from stable hyperthyroidism was achieved by a 13 V-J model. The model foresaw ophthalmopathy a median approximately 6.3 months prior to onset.

RNA transcripts provided the source from which TCR beta CDR3 regions were amplified. With the HTBI primer set, the TCR CDR3 went through a first round of RT-PCR. TCRdb reanalysed the multiplex PCR reads using MiXCR and keeps one entry per CDR3 protein. The sample records 300,000 to 400,000 distinct CDR3 sequences, more than 11% being singletons. Patients showing uncontrolled infection, other autoimmune disease, pregnancy or lactation were ineligible. CDR3 length: 17 residues. Germline loops: CDR1 SGHAT, CDR2 FQNNGV. V gave up 0 bases and J gave up 5 bases, with 14 bases separating them. The sequenced material came from blood. The receptor was derived from a woman aged 60-75 years with Graves' hyperthyroidism. The chain combines TRBV11-2 with TRBJ1-6; D gene uncertain. DNA of the CDR3: TGTGCCAGCAGCTTAGAGAGATGGCAGATTAATAATTCACCCCTCCACTTT. Translating it yields CASSLERWQINNSPLHF.